Listed below are T cell receptor beta chains from one sample, sequenced in a study of CD8+CD57+ T cells in acquired aplastic anemia. One entry per CDR3 protein, called by TCRdb with MiXCR from the reads. Of hundreds of thousands of distinct CDR3 sequences detected, 65% to 80% appear once; the ten largest clones hold 4%. The specimen sequenced was sorted CD4+, CD8+, or CD8+CD57+ T cells (not recorded which) from PBMCs. The receptors shown here come from a human donor in good health, serving as a control. Both conserved end residues are part of each CDR3. The order of the fields is V gene, CDR3 protein.

v_call: TRBV29-1; cdr3_aa: CSVEDVGTDTQNF
v_call: TRBV29-1; cdr3_aa: CSVGGRPSTGELFF
v_call: TRBV19; cdr3_aa: CASSRVGGTHNAYF
v_call: TRBV12-3/TRBV12-4; cdr3_aa: CASRGVNQPQHF
v_call: TRBV6-1; cdr3_aa: CASSQRAVSYGYTF
v_call: TRBV29-1; cdr3_aa: CSVWRYTGELFF
v_call: TRBV12-5; cdr3_aa: CASSLGGRVNQPQHF
v_call: TRBV20-1; cdr3_aa: CSARVPRDRGGGEKLFF
v_call: TRBV7-9; cdr3_aa: CASSANRVNHTNNF
v_call: TRBV6-5; cdr3_aa: CASSYLGSYNEQFF
v_call: TRBV9; cdr3_aa: CASSANREDAEAFF
v_call: TRBV7-2; cdr3_aa: CASSFASTPLPQHFF
v_call: TRBV20-1; cdr3_aa: CSAQQTGNGYTF
v_call: TRBV11-1; cdr3_aa: CASSTDRNRNEQYF
v_call: TRBV7-2; cdr3_aa: CASSLVQEKALCF
v_call: TRBV5-8; cdr3_aa: CASSLTFGTGYEQYF
v_call: TRBV15; cdr3_aa: CATSSLLQGSSYNSPLHF
v_call: TRBV20-1; cdr3_aa: CSARDGESYNSPLHF
v_call: TRBV6-1; cdr3_aa: CASSENQPQHF
v_call: TRBV7-9; cdr3_aa: CASSLGRNYSITF
v_call: TRBV19; cdr3_aa: CASSIGQPYEQYF
v_call: TRBV5-1; cdr3_aa: CASSLAQGAGYGYTF
v_call: TRBV19; cdr3_aa: CASRRRQQETQYF
v_call: TRBV11-2; cdr3_aa: CASSLSDRDEQYF
v_call: TRBV20-1; cdr3_aa: CSARPVSAYEQYF
v_call: TRBV20-1; cdr3_aa: CSARNAGPTEAFF
v_call: TRBV9; cdr3_aa: CASSGSASSYAQYF
v_call: TRBV19; cdr3_aa: CASQTAGLSTDTQYF
v_call: TRBV2; cdr3_aa: CASIRTPRHF
v_call: TRBV11-1; cdr3_aa: CASSLWSGGATDTQYF
v_call: TRBV4-1; cdr3_aa: CASTISEGTLSYEQYF
v_call: TRBV7-2; cdr3_aa: CASSLTHVPRGPTDTQYF
v_call: TRBV20-1; cdr3_aa: CSARSMGKAQHF
v_call: TRBV24-1; cdr3_aa: CATSAREGIRETEAFF
v_call: TRBV6-6; cdr3_aa: CASGLVGTFTEELFF
v_call: TRBV20-1; cdr3_aa: CSARTAGKRIGYEQYF
v_call: TRBV29-1; cdr3_aa: CSANARLMNTEAFF
v_call: TRBV4-2; cdr3_aa: CASSGQGSSYNSPLHF
v_call: TRBV18; cdr3_aa: CASSRDTATDTQYF
v_call: TRBV5-1; cdr3_aa: CASSLNRARGYTF
v_call: TRBV29-1; cdr3_aa: CSVLDRTDTQYF
v_call: TRBV5-1; cdr3_aa: CASSPGNSYEQYF
v_call: TRBV19; cdr3_aa: CASSNGGAQNYGYTF
v_call: TRBV15; cdr3_aa: CASKGERSAYKQYF
v_call: TRBV12-3/TRBV12-4; cdr3_aa: CASRLLAENEQYF
v_call: TRBV29-1; cdr3_aa: CSVTREDSSYNEQFF
v_call: TRBV5-1; cdr3_aa: CASSYNPGNSYNEQFF
v_call: TRBV19; cdr3_aa: CARKGKLETGARFYEQYF
v_call: TRBV7-3; cdr3_aa: CASSPSGGRDPEHF